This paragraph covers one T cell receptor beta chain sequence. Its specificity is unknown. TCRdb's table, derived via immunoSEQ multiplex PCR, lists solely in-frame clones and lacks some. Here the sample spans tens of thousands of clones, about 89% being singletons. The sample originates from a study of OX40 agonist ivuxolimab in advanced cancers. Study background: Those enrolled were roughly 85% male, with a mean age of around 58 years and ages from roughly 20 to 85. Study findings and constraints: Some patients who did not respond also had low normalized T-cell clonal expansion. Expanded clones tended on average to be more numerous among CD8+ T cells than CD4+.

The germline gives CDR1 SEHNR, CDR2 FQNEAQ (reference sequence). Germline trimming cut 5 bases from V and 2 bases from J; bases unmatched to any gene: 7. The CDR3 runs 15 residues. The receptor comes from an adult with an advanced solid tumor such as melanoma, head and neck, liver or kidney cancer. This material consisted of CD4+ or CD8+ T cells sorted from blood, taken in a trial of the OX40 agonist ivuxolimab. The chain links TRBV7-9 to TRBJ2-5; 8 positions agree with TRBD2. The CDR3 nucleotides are TGTGCCAGCAGCGCATCCTCTAGCGGGCAAGAGACCCAGTACTTC. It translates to CASSASSSGQETQYF. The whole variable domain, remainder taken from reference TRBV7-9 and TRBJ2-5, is DTGVSQNPRHKITKRGQNVTFRCDPISEHNRLYWYRQTLGQGPEFLTYFQNEAQLEKSRLLSDRFSAERPKGSFSTLEIQRTEQGDSAMYLCASSASSSGQETQYFGPGTRLLVL.